A selection of T cell receptor beta chains follows, all from one sample in a study of blood T cell repertoires in COVID-19. Measured with immunoSEQ multiplex PCR; TCRdb has only the in-frame clones, and not every one. The top ten hold around 24% of the sample, which has about 180,000 clones, 75% to 80% seen once. The sequencing sample was made of peripheral blood. The receptor source for this set is a woman aged 70-85 years with acute or convalescent COVID-19. The CDR3 runs from the conserved cysteine through the conserved F or W. D genes are given only for firm matches. Size tells how often a clone was seen (once, few, many) or the class of an expanded clone, and some rows leave it out.

v_gene: TRBV18
abundance: -
j_gene: TRBJ1-1
d_gene: TRBD1
CDR3aa: CASSPNLQGMGLTVAEAFF
CDR3nt: TGTGCCAGCTCACCTAACCTACAGGGGATGGGGTTAACTGTCGCTGAAGCTTTCTTT

v_gene: TRBV9
abundance: -
j_gene: TRBJ2-1
d_gene: -
CDR3aa: CASSVGPDSYNEQFF
CDR3nt: TGTGCCAGCAGCGTAGGCCCAGACTCCTACAATGAGCAGTTCTTC

v_gene: TRBV29-1
abundance: -
j_gene: TRBJ2-6
d_gene: TRBD1
CDR3aa: CSVSQGARTGANVLTF
CDR3nt: TGCAGCGTTAGCCAGGGGGCGCGAACTGGGGCCAACGTCCTGACTTTC

v_gene: TRBV5-1
abundance: -
j_gene: TRBJ1-4
d_gene: -
CDR3aa: CASSLAGSTNEKLFF
CDR3nt: TGCGCCAGCAGCTTGGCAGGTTCAACTAATGAAAAACTGTTTTTT

v_gene: TRBV28
abundance: -
j_gene: TRBJ2-1
d_gene: -
CDR3aa: CASISAGHSYNEQFF
CDR3nt: TGTGCCAGCATCTCAGCGGGACACTCCTACAATGAGCAGTTCTTC

v_gene: TRBV2
abundance: few
j_gene: TRBJ1-6
d_gene: -
CDR3aa: CASSEGPGYNSPLHF
CDR3nt: TGTGCCAGCAGTGAGGGTCCGGGCTATAATTCACCCCTCCACTTT

v_gene: TRBV27
abundance: -
j_gene: TRBJ2-1
d_gene: TRBD2
CDR3aa: CASSGTTSGDPSYNEQFF
CDR3nt: TGTGCCAGCAGCGGGACGACTAGCGGGGACCCCTCCTACAATGAGCAGTTCTTC

v_gene: TRBV19
abundance: -
j_gene: TRBJ2-1
d_gene: TRBD2
CDR3aa: CASSIRRAGDRNEQFF
CDR3nt: TGTGCCAGTAGTATCAGAAGGGCGGGAGACCGCAATGAGCAGTTCTTC

v_gene: TRBV6-6
abundance: -
j_gene: TRBJ1-1
d_gene: -
CDR3aa: CASRAGGDGTEAFF
CDR3nt: TGTGCCAGCAGGGCCGGGGGGGATGGGACTGAAGCTTTCTTT

v_gene: TRBV24-1
abundance: -
j_gene: TRBJ2-1
d_gene: TRBD1
CDR3aa: CATSPGQFNEQFF
CDR3nt: TGTGCCACCAGCCCGGGACAGTTTAATGAGCAGTTCTTC

v_gene: TRBV28
abundance: -
j_gene: TRBJ1-2
d_gene: TRBD1
CDR3aa: CASTEHPRTGVQDGYTF
CDR3nt: TGTGCCAGCACCGAACATCCTCGGACAGGGGTTCAGGATGGCTACACCTTC

v_gene: TRBV3-1/TRBV3-2
abundance: -
j_gene: TRBJ1-1
d_gene: TRBD1
CDR3aa: CASSQGTGNTEAFF
CDR3nt: TGTGCCAGCAGCCAAGGGACAGGGAACACTGAAGCTTTCTTT

v_gene: TRBV23-1
abundance: -
j_gene: TRBJ2-6
d_gene: TRBD1
CDR3aa: CAPGQSSGANVLTF
CDR3nt: TGCGCCCCGGGACAGTCCTCTGGGGCCAACGTCCTGACTTTC

v_gene: TRBV19
abundance: -
j_gene: TRBJ2-5
d_gene: -
CDR3aa: CASSGGRQETQYF
CDR3nt: TGTGCCAGTAGTGGAGGCAGACAAGAGACCCAGTACTTC

v_gene: TRBV5-6
abundance: -
j_gene: TRBJ2-3
d_gene: -
CDR3aa: CASSWRRPSTDTQYF
CDR3nt: TGTGCCAGCAGCTGGAGACGGCCCAGCACAGATACGCAGTATTTT

v_gene: TRBV28
abundance: -
j_gene: TRBJ1-4
d_gene: TRBD1
CDR3aa: CASRRDRVEEKLFF
CDR3nt: TGTGCCAGCAGGCGGGACAGGGTGGAGGAAAAACTGTTTTTT

v_gene: TRBV10-3
abundance: -
j_gene: TRBJ2-3
d_gene: -
CDR3aa: CAITSGVETDTQYF
CDR3nt: TGTGCCATCACATCAGGGGTCGAGACAGATACGCAGTATTTT

v_gene: TRBV27
abundance: -
j_gene: TRBJ1-2
d_gene: TRBD1
CDR3aa: CASSPTGGGYRGYTF
CDR3nt: TGTGCCAGCAGTCCCACAGGGGGGGGATATAGGGGCTACACCTTC

v_gene: TRBV5-1
abundance: few
j_gene: TRBJ2-7
d_gene: TRBD1
CDR3aa: CASSFQGASYEQYF
CDR3nt: TGCGCCAGCAGCTTCCAGGGGGCTTCCTACGAGCAGTACTTC

v_gene: TRBV6-5
abundance: few
j_gene: TRBJ2-7
d_gene: TRBD1
CDR3aa: CASSLSLGQGDYEQYF
CDR3nt: TGTGCCAGCAGTTTATCACTCGGACAGGGGGACTACGAGCAGTACTTC

v_gene: TRBV12-5
abundance: -
j_gene: TRBJ2-1
d_gene: TRBD2
CDR3aa: CASGLVLGLAEYNEQFF
CDR3nt: TGTGCTAGTGGTTTGGTACTCGGGCTAGCGGAATACAATGAGCAGTTCTTC

v_gene: TRBV2
abundance: -
j_gene: TRBJ2-1
d_gene: TRBD1
CDR3aa: CASSEARRGTYNEQFF
CDR3nt: TGTGCCAGCAGTGAAGCGCGCAGGGGGACCTACAATGAGCAGTTCTTC

v_gene: TRBV5-1
abundance: -
j_gene: TRBJ2-7
d_gene: -
CDR3aa: CASRDLIEQYF
CDR3nt: TGCGCCAGCAGGGACTTGATCGAGCAGTACTTC

v_gene: TRBV19
abundance: -
j_gene: TRBJ1-6
d_gene: TRBD1
CDR3aa: CASSNRLQGAANSPLHF
CDR3nt: TGTGCCAGTAGTAATCGCTTACAGGGGGCGGCAAATTCACCCCTCCACTTT

v_gene: TRBV19
abundance: -
j_gene: TRBJ1-2
d_gene: -
CDR3aa: CASNSRGVANYGYTF
CDR3nt: TGTGCCAGTAACTCCCGGGGGGTAGCTAACTATGGCTACACCTTC

v_gene: TRBV30
abundance: many
j_gene: TRBJ2-5
d_gene: TRBD1
CDR3aa: CAWSANRGLQETQYF
CDR3nt: TGTGCCTGGAGTGCAAACAGGGGGCTGCAAGAGACCCAGTACTTC

v_gene: TRBV5-4
abundance: -
j_gene: TRBJ2-2
d_gene: TRBD1
CDR3aa: CASSWAGGSTGELFF
CDR3nt: TGTGCCAGCAGCTGGGCAGGGGGAAGTACCGGGGAGCTGTTTTTT

v_gene: TRBV7-3
abundance: -
j_gene: TRBJ2-3
d_gene: TRBD2
CDR3aa: CASSLTASGVDTQYF
CDR3nt: TGTGCCAGCAGCTTAACGGCCAGCGGGGTGGATACGCAGTATTTT

v_gene: TRBV5-1
abundance: -
j_gene: TRBJ2-7
d_gene: -
CDR3aa: CASSLDGSGPYEQYF
CDR3nt: TGCGCCAGCAGCTTGGATGGTAGCGGTCCCTACGAGCAGTACTTC

v_gene: TRBV24-1
abundance: -
j_gene: TRBJ1-5
d_gene: TRBD1
CDR3aa: CATSDSDREPQHF
CDR3nt: TGTGCCACCAGTGATTCGGACAGGGAGCCCCAGCATTTT

v_gene: TRBV19
abundance: -
j_gene: TRBJ2-3
d_gene: TRBD2
CDR3aa: CASSFQAGGRADTQYF
CDR3nt: TGTGCCAGTAGTTTTCAAGCGGGAGGGCGGGCAGATACGCAGTATTTT

v_gene: TRBV4-2
abundance: -
j_gene: TRBJ2-7
d_gene: -
CDR3aa: CASSQARGSYEQYF
CDR3nt: TGTGCCAGCAGCCAAGCCCGGGGGTCCTACGAGCAGTACTTC

v_gene: TRBV19
abundance: few
j_gene: TRBJ2-7
d_gene: -
CDR3aa: CASSIAFPDEQYF
CDR3nt: TGTGCCAGTAGTATAGCGTTTCCGGACGAGCAGTACTTC

v_gene: TRBV9
abundance: -
j_gene: TRBJ2-2
d_gene: -
CDR3aa: CASSVGPAGTGELFF
CDR3nt: TGTGCCAGCAGCGTAGGGCCAGCGGGCACCGGGGAGCTGTTTTTT

v_gene: TRBV7-3
abundance: -
j_gene: TRBJ1-1
d_gene: -
CDR3aa: CASSLNSRAYTEAFF
CDR3nt: TGTGCCAGCAGCTTAAATTCCAGGGCGTACACTGAAGCTTTCTTT

v_gene: TRBV23-1
abundance: few
j_gene: TRBJ2-7
d_gene: TRBD2
CDR3aa: CASNETSGPNRYEQYF
CDR3nt: TGCGCCAGCAACGAGACTAGCGGGCCAAACAGGTACGAGCAGTACTTC

v_gene: TRBV29-1
abundance: -
j_gene: TRBJ1-1
d_gene: -
CDR3aa: CSVGEGGGTEAFF
CDR3nt: TGCAGCGTTGGAGAGGGAGGCGGCACTGAAGCTTTCTTT

v_gene: TRBV6-6
abundance: -
j_gene: TRBJ2-6
d_gene: TRBD1
CDR3aa: CASLQGSSGANVLTF
CDR3nt: TGTGCCAGTCTACAGGGGAGCTCTGGGGCCAACGTCCTGACTTTC

v_gene: TRBV9
abundance: once
j_gene: TRBJ1-6
d_gene: TRBD1
CDR3aa: CASSETGTRESPLHF
CDR3nt: TGTGCCAGCAGCGAGACAGGGACCAGAGAATCACCCCTCCACTTT

v_gene: TRBV5-4
abundance: -
j_gene: TRBJ1-4
d_gene: TRBD1
CDR3aa: CASSRGQENEKLFF
CDR3nt: TGTGCCAGCAGCCGGGGACAGGAAAATGAAAAACTGTTTTTT

v_gene: TRBV10-3
abundance: -
j_gene: TRBJ2-3
d_gene: TRBD2
CDR3aa: CAISFGKAGALDTADTQYF
CDR3nt: TGTGCCATCAGTTTCGGGAAAGCGGGAGCTTTAGACACAGCAGATACGCAGTATTTT

v_gene: TRBV7-2
abundance: -
j_gene: TRBJ1-5
d_gene: TRBD1
CDR3aa: CASSFRTGDQPQHF
CDR3nt: TGTGCCAGCAGCTTCCGGACAGGCGATCAGCCCCAGCATTTT

v_gene: TRBV4-1
abundance: -
j_gene: TRBJ2-5
d_gene: -
CDR3aa: CASSQDGQIETQYF
CDR3nt: TGCGCCAGCAGCCAAGATGGACAGATCGAGACCCAGTACTTC

v_gene: TRBV18
abundance: -
j_gene: TRBJ1-2
d_gene: -
CDR3aa: CASSPRGLDGYTF
CDR3nt: TGTGCCAGCTCACCTCGCGGTCTGGATGGCTACACCTTC

v_gene: TRBV19
abundance: once
j_gene: TRBJ1-1
d_gene: TRBD1
CDR3aa: CASSGHRGETEAFF
CDR3nt: TGTGCCAGTAGTGGACACAGGGGAGAGACTGAAGCTTTCTTT

v_gene: TRBV7-9
abundance: -
j_gene: TRBJ1-1
d_gene: TRBD1
CDR3aa: CASSLPGQMNTEAFF
CDR3nt: TGTGCCAGCAGCTTACCGGGACAGATGAACACTGAAGCTTTCTTT

v_gene: TRBV2
abundance: -
j_gene: TRBJ2-3
d_gene: -
CDR3aa: CASSGNPPVQYF
CDR3nt: TGTGCCAGCAGTGGTAACCCACCAGTGCAGTATTTT

v_gene: TRBV24-1
abundance: -
j_gene: TRBJ2-3
d_gene: TRBD2
CDR3aa: CATSDYTAGGGDTQYF
CDR3nt: TGTGCCACCAGTGATTATACGGCGGGAGGAGGAGATACGCAGTATTTT

v_gene: TRBV20-1
abundance: -
j_gene: TRBJ2-1
d_gene: -
CDR3aa: CSASHETGRYNEQFF
CDR3nt: TGCAGTGCTAGTCATGAGACAGGGAGGTACAATGAGCAGTTCTTC

v_gene: TRBV13
abundance: few
j_gene: TRBJ2-1
d_gene: TRBD1
CDR3aa: CASRSDRAFHNEQFF
CDR3nt: TGTGCCAGCAGGAGCGACAGGGCGTTCCACAATGAGCAGTTCTTC

v_gene: TRBV4-2
abundance: -
j_gene: TRBJ1-3
d_gene: -
CDR3aa: CASSQIGGSSGNTIYF
CDR3nt: TGTGCCAGCAGTCAGATCGGGGGATCCTCTGGAAACACCATATATTTT

v_gene: TRBV30
abundance: -
j_gene: TRBJ2-5
d_gene: TRBD1
CDR3aa: CAWSTGALGETQYF
CDR3nt: TGTGCCTGGAGTACAGGGGCTCTGGGGGAGACCCAGTACTTC

v_gene: TRBV5-1
abundance: -
j_gene: TRBJ2-5
d_gene: TRBD2
CDR3aa: CASTELAGTKETQYF
CDR3nt: TGCGCCAGCACGGAACTAGCGGGGACGAAAGAGACCCAGTACTTC

v_gene: TRBV11-3
abundance: -
j_gene: TRBJ2-5
d_gene: TRBD2
CDR3aa: CASSLGLAGDSETQYF
CDR3nt: TGTGCCAGCAGCTTAGGACTAGCGGGAGATTCAGAGACCCAGTACTTC

v_gene: TRBV18
abundance: -
j_gene: TRBJ2-7
d_gene: TRBD2
CDR3aa: CASSPRTSGAYEQYF
CDR3nt: TGTGCCAGCTCACCAAGGACTAGCGGCGCCTACGAGCAGTACTTC

v_gene: TRBV5-1
abundance: few
j_gene: TRBJ1-5
d_gene: -
CDR3aa: CASSLEGDRGQPQHF
CDR3nt: TGCGCCAGCAGCTTGGAAGGCGACAGAGGACAGCCCCAGCATTTT

v_gene: TRBV11-2
abundance: -
j_gene: TRBJ2-2
d_gene: TRBD1
CDR3aa: CASSTDRGRVTGELFF
CDR3nt: TGTGCCAGCAGCACCGACAGGGGGCGAGTGACCGGGGAGCTGTTTTTT

v_gene: TRBV19
abundance: once
j_gene: TRBJ1-1
d_gene: -
CDR3aa: CASRTSVAGNTEAFF
CDR3nt: TGTGCCAGTCGAACCTCGGTCGCTGGGAACACTGAAGCTTTCTTT

v_gene: TRBV7-8
abundance: once
j_gene: TRBJ2-7
d_gene: TRBD2
CDR3aa: CASSFEGTSGSYEQYF
CDR3nt: TGTGCCAGCAGCTTCGAGGGGACTAGCGGCTCCTACGAGCAGTACTTC

v_gene: TRBV18
abundance: -
j_gene: TRBJ2-7
d_gene: TRBD1
CDR3aa: CASSPRQGEYEQYF
CDR3nt: TGTGCCAGCTCGCCTCGACAGGGGGAGTACGAGCAGTACTTC